The entry below gives a single T cell receptor beta chain sequence along with its context. The clone's antigen remains unknown. No quality values exist for individual bases; no much larger clone is one base distant. The germline V gene encodes CDR1 SGHRS and CDR2 YFSETQ. The CDR3 runs 15 amino acids, cysteine and phenylalanine included. The CDR3 DNA has 45 bases and is translated from base 1. V was cut back by 0 bases and J by 7 bases, leaving a gap of 16 bases between them. Sequencing instrument: Illumina HiSeq 2500. TCR beta libraries were prepared by quantitative 5'-RACE with molecular barcodes. The authors processed their data as follows. To identify disease-linked TCR variants, a new computational method was used, one built on a probabilistic model of VDJ rearrangement. The public reads were run again by TCRdb, first through fastp at Q25 and then through MiXCR, and only productive beta chains were kept. Entries are consolidated by CDR3 protein sequence, retaining the most common genes and DNA. The V and J calls and clone size are TCRdb's, not the authors'. The sample table shows around 540,000 distinct CDR3 sequences, and 10% to 15% are seen once. 6.8% of the sample lies in the top ten.

These data originate in a study of CD8 T cells in ankylosing spondylitis (dated by TCRdb to about 2017). With regard to the full study: The study set out to find disease-linked TCR variants by profiling T cell receptor beta repertoires in ankylosing spondylitis patients and healthy donors. In total, the full study cohort was made up of roughly 100 healthy donors and 25 to 30 ankylosing spondylitis patients. Samples of peripheral blood were taken, and for ankylosing spondylitis patients, synovial fluid was collected as well.

What the study reported, not specific to this receptor: The disease-linked clones were reported to be significantly enriched in matched synovial fluid samples from ankylosing spondylitis patients. The disease-linked clones had a CD8+ phenotype and were found at relatively low frequencies in peripheral blood. A TCR beta motif of about 8 highly homologous amino acid variants appeared characteristic of blood from ankylosing spondylitis patients. Some of the motif variants had been reported before in the synovial fluid and blood of reactive arthritis patients, a finding that suggests common disease-initiation mechanisms.

This receptor was identified in a male donor with ankylosing spondylitis. Sequenced sample: blood, either unsorted or a sorted T cell fraction (not recorded which). The chain joins TRBV5-1 to TRBJ2-5; D gene: possibly TRBD2, on 5 matching bases. Here is the DNA: TGCGCCAGCAGCTTGGGGGATTCCGGGAAGGGGACCCAGTACTTC. Its protein reads: CASSLGDSGKGTQYF.